These 22 T cell receptor beta chains originate from one sample sequenced in a study of blood T cell repertoires in COVID-19 (dated by TCRdb to 2020 to 2022). The library was obtained by the immunoSEQ multiplex PCR assay. TCRdb stores this immuneACCESS table with in-frame sequences only. Part of the clones is absent; in the studies checked, under half of the shortfall reflects unresolved V genes, and no reason is known for the rest. The sample includes 70,000 or so clones, with just over 85% observed a single time. The leading ten clones occupy more than 3.5% of the sample. What was sequenced was peripheral blood. The receptors were gathered from a man in his forties or fifties with acute or convalescent COVID-19.

This chain connects TRBV27 to TRBJ2-1, with 9 bases fitting TRBD2. V shed 6 bases, J shed 4 bases, and the junction held 10 bases outside the gene matches. CDR1 and CDR2 (germline): MNHEY, SMNVEV (reference sequence). CDR3 length: 16 residues. The CDR3 sequence is CASSLLAGDSYNEQFF. The CDR3 DNA follows: TGTGCCAGCAGCCTCTTAGCGGGAGACTCGTACAATGAGCAGTTCTTC.

J is TRBJ2-3 and V is TRBV2; no firm D call. Trimming pared 5 bases from V and 3 bases from J, leaving 12 bases between. The CDR3 covers 14 residues. Germline V gene lookup returns CDR1 SNHLY and CDR2 FYNNEI. The CDR3, as DNA: TGTGCCAGCAGTACCATAGCTCGTACAGATACGCAGTATTTT. It is translated as CASSTIARTDTQYF.

For this clone: The junction departs from germline at one end; a sequencing error may be responsible. The chain joins TRBV7-8 to TRBJ1-5; 8 nucleotides match TRBD1. The germline V gene has CDR1 SGHVS and CDR2 FQNEAQ. The CDR3 is 18 amino acids. The CDR3 DNA reads as TGTGCCAGCAGCCTTGGGGTACAGGGGGAGATTAGCAATCCGCCCCAGCATTTT. It encodes CASSLGVQGEISNPPQHF.

The V gene is TRBV27, the J gene TRBJ1-6; TRBD1 matches at 8 bases. CDR3 length equals 21 residues. Germline CDR1 and CDR2: MNHEY and SMNVEV (reference sequence). J was trimmed by 0 bases and V by 2 bases; bases with no gene match: 15. The CDR3 protein is CASSLVPTGALGSSYNSPLHF. The CDR3 DNA follows: TGTGCCAGCAGTTTAGTCCCGACAGGGGCCCTTGGGAGCTCCTATAATTCACCCCTCCACTTT.

CDR3 in DNA: TGTGCCAGCAGCTTAGGGACAGGGCGGGGTTCACCCCTCCACTTT. Protein: CASSLGTGRGSPLHF. The chain links TRBV5-8 to TRBJ1-6, with 9 bases identical to TRBD1. V shed 2 bases, J shed 9 bases, and the junction held 6 bases outside the gene matches. Germline V gene sequence: CDR1 SGHTS, CDR2 YDEGEE. This CDR3 has 15 residues.

The chain recombines TRBV4-1 with TRBJ2-6, with TRBD1 identical over 11 bases. Looked up from germline, CDR1 is MGHRA and CDR2 is YSYEKL. The CDR3 spans 17 residues. With V trimmed by 4 bases and J by 1 base, 3 bases remained unmatched. The CDR3 DNA reads as TGCGCCAGCAGCCCCGGGACAGGGGGATCTGGGGCCAACGTCCTGACTTTC. Its translation: CASSPGTGGSGANVLTF.

This clone was observed a few times. The chain employs TRBV5-6 and TRBJ2-7; 9 bases are a match to TRBD2. V was clipped by 4 bases and J by 2 bases; unmatched bases: 7. The CDR3 has 15 residues. From germline, CDR1 is SGHDT and CDR2 YYEEEE. CDR3 in amino acids: CASSPPSGDTYEQYF. CDR3 sequence (DNA): TGTGCCAGCAGCCCCCCTAGCGGGGATACCTACGAGCAGTACTTC.

This CDR3 reads CATSREFAGYEEKLFF. The CDR3 region has the DNA TGTGCCACCAGCAGAGAATTTGCAGGGTACGAGGAAAAACTGTTTTTT. This chain joins TRBV15 and TRBJ1-4; weak D call: TRBD1 (5 bases). V lost 0 bases and J 8 bases, leaving 16 bases between the germline ends. Per germline, CDR1 LNHNV and CDR2 YYDKDF (reference sequence). This CDR3 is built from 16 residues. The whole variable domain, remainder taken from reference TRBV15 and TRBJ1-4, is DAMVIQNPRYQVTQFGKPVTLSCSQTLNHNVMYWYQQKSSQAPKLLFHYYDKDFNNEADTPDNFQSRRPNTSFCFLDIRSPGLGDTAMYLCATSREFAGYEEKLFFGSGTQLSVL.

The genes are TRBV4-1 and TRBJ1-1; D ambiguous. Trimming pared 0 bases from V and 3 bases from J, leaving 14 bases between. Germline lookup yields CDR1 MGHRA and CDR2 YSYEKL. CDR3 length equals 16 residues. The CDR3 here is CASSQDFSPEDTEAFF. The CDR3 DNA is TGCGCCAGCAGCCAAGATTTTAGTCCCGAGGACACTGAAGCTTTCTTT.

The rearrangement links TRBV3-1 (or the pseudogene TRBV3-2) to TRBJ1-1, with D possibly being TRBD1 (5 bases). The CDR3 extends over 16 amino acids. Trimming left V 4 bases short and J 0 bases short, with 15 bases between. Germline CDR1 is LGHDT and CDR2 is YNNKEL (reference sequence). CDR3 protein: CASSPLGRVMNTEAFF. In DNA, the CDR3 is TGTGCCAGCAGCCCATTGGGCAGGGTCATGAACACTGAAGCTTTCTTT.

The CDR3 loop reads CATSRGAVETQYF. The CDR3 DNA follows: TGTGCCACCAGTCGGGGGGCCGTTGAGACCCAGTACTTC. This sequence joins TRBV24-1 and TRBJ2-5; tentative D call: TRBD2 (7 bases). Germline CDR1 KGHDR, CDR2 SFDVKD. The CDR3 runs to 13 residues. V gave up 6 bases and J gave up 5 bases, with 12 bases separating them.

This clone was seen a handful of times. This rearrangement joins TRBV19 to TRBJ1-2, with 8 bases matching TRBD1. The CDR3 has 14 residues. Germline CDR1 LNHDA, CDR2 SQIVND (reference sequence). After removal of 5 bases from V and 8 bases from J, the junction contained 10 bases not matched to a gene. The CDR3 loop reads CASSPRQGREGYTF. In DNA, the CDR3 is TGTGCCAGTAGTCCCCGACAGGGGCGGGAGGGCTACACCTTC.

The V gene is TRBV10-3, the J gene TRBJ2-3; the D gene is possibly TRBD2 (5 bases). This CDR3 has 15 residues. The germline V gene has CDR1 ENHRY and CDR2 SYGVKD. Trimming cost V 6 bases and J 3 bases, with 16 bases left between them. CDR3 residues: CAIRAEGTKTDTQYF. DNA of the CDR3: TGTGCCATCAGAGCCGAGGGTACTAAGACAGATACGCAGTATTTT.

CDR3 residues: CASSDGGGVEQFF. DNA for the CDR3: TGTGCCAGCAGCGACGGGGGTGGTGTTGAGCAGTTCTTC. The gene calls are TRBV9 and TRBJ2-1; D perhaps matches TRBD2 (6 bases). V was clipped by 3 bases and J by 9 bases, with 13 bases between them. The CDR3 spans 13 residues. Germline CDR1 is SGDLS and CDR2 is YYNGEE.

The chain combines TRBV19 with TRBJ1-1; D is ambiguous. From germline, CDR1 is LNHDA and CDR2 SQIVND (reference sequence). The CDR3 loop spans 14 amino acids. The V end was cut by 5 bases, the J end by 6 bases, with 16 bases between. The CDR3 DNA is TGTGCCAGTAGTGTAGGTTGGGAGGCTTCTGAAGCTTTCTTT. This translates into CASSVGWEASEAFF.

This rearrangement joins TRBV7-8 to TRBJ2-2; 7 nucleotides line up with TRBD2. This CDR3 region has 17 residues. Germline V CDR1 and CDR2: SGHVS, FQNEAQ. With V trimmed by 2 bases and J by 3 bases, 9 bases remained unmatched. CDR3 sequence (DNA): TGTGCCAGCAGCTTACGGGTAGGCGGGAGAGACACCGGGGAGCTGTTTTTT. Residues: CASSLRVGGRDTGELFF.

V usage is TRBV9 and J usage is TRBJ1-2; 7 bases are shared with TRBD1. The CDR3 extends over 13 amino acids. Germline trimming cut 5 bases from V and 8 bases from J; bases unmatched to any gene: 9. Germline V CDR1 and CDR2: SGDLS, YYNGEE. The CDR3 DNA follows: TGTGCCAGCAGTGCCTCAGGGGGTCAGGGCTACACCTTC. Translated: CASSASGGQGYTF.

The CDR3 protein is CASSQGIRGGLGRRNGELFF. CDR3 sequence (DNA): TGTGCCAGCAGCCAAGGAATCCGCGGAGGACTGGGGAGGAGAAACGGGGAGCTGTTTTTT. The chain links TRBV3-1 (or the pseudogene TRBV3-2) to TRBJ2-2, with D perhaps matching TRBD2 (6 bases). Germline CDR1 is LGHDT and CDR2 is YNNKEL (reference sequence). With 1 base removed from V and 7 bases from J, the gap between germline ends came to 28 bases. The CDR3 consists of 20 residues.

The V and J genes are TRBV7-3 and TRBJ2-7, with TRBD2 matching 11 bases. Losses at the gene ends were 4 bases for V and 6 bases for J; bases not matched to a gene: 8. The CDR3 contains 15 residues. Germline CDR1 SGHTA, CDR2 FQGTGA. The CDR3 loop is CASSSRLAGGPEQYF. The CDR3 nucleotides are TGTGCCAGCAGCTCTCGGCTAGCGGGAGGCCCCGAGCAGTACTTC. Full variable domain (outside the CDR3, taken from reference TRBV7-3 and TRBJ2-7): GAGVSQTPSNKVTEKGKYVELRCDPISGHTALYWYRQSLGQGPEFLIYFQGTGAADDSGLPNDRFFAVRPEGSVSTLKIQRTERGDSAVYLCASSSRLAGGPEQYFGPGTRLTVT.

This clone was seen once. The chain employs TRBV3-1 (or the pseudogene TRBV3-2) and TRBJ2-5, with 7 nucleotides matching TRBD1. The CDR3 is 14 residues long. The V gene end was trimmed by 4 bases and the J gene end by 4 bases; junction bases not matched to a gene: 6. Germline assignment: CDR1 LGHDT and CDR2 YNNKEL (reference sequence). The CDR3 sequence: CASSPSDRVETQYF. CDR3 bases: TGTGCCAGCAGCCCCTCCGACAGGGTAGAGACCCAGTACTTC.

This rearrangement joins TRBV7-9 to TRBJ2-1, with D possibly being TRBD1 (6 bases). This CDR3 has 14 amino acids. The germline gives CDR1 SEHNR, CDR2 FQNEAQ (reference sequence). Trimming stripped 2 bases from V and 6 bases from J, with 11 bases between. For the CDR3, the DNA is TGTGCCAGCAGCTTATCGGCAGGGGTCAATGAGCAGTTCTTC. Encoded protein: CASSLSAGVNEQFF.

V usage is TRBV20-1 and J usage is TRBJ1-1; D remains unclear. Germline V gene lookup returns CDR1 DFQATT and CDR2 SNEGSKA (reference sequence). This CDR3 region has 12 residues. V was clipped by 3 bases and J by 6 bases, with 11 bases between them. In DNA form, the CDR3 reads TGCAGTGCTAGTAGTGAGTCACCTGAAGCTTTCTTT. Translated: CSASSESPEAFF.